This note documents a single T cell receptor beta chain sequence. Antigen: not known. These data are taken from a study of T cell responses to AZD1222 COVID-19 vaccine. Findings of the study overall: Vaccine-related CD4 TCRs covered spike, predominating at 160-218 and 743-854. The study identified only five to seven AZD1222 recipients as seropositive at baseline. Close to half of spike-specific TCRs reportedly recognize unmutated variant regions.

Germline V gives CDR1 LNHDA, CDR2 SQIVND (reference sequence). V shed 5 bases and J shed 1 base, with 10 bases lying between them. This CDR3 spans 14 amino acids. Repertoires were generated with immunoSEQ multiplex PCR, while TCRdb's copy carries only in-frame clones and drops some. The profile covers 95,000 to 150,000 clones, with 85% to 95% appearing a single time and around 5% taken by the ten largest. The chain combines TRBV19 with TRBJ2-3; TRBD2 might be the D (6 bases). The source of this sequence is an adult who received the AZD1222 COVID-19 vaccine. The specimen was peripheral blood, collected 28 days after the second AZD1222 dose. CDR3 DNA sequence: TGTGCCAGTAGTCCGGGACTTCGCACAGATACGCAGTATTTT. Translation gives CASSPGLRTDTQYF. The variable domain in full, with the rest retrieved from reference TRBV19 and TRBJ2-3, is DGGITQSPKYLFRKEGQNVTLSCEQNLNHDAMYWYRQDPGQGLRLIYYSQIVNDFQKGDIAEGYSVSREKKESFPLTVTSAQKNPTAFYLCASSPGLRTDTQYFGPGTRLTVL.